One sample yielded the 26 T cell receptor beta chains listed below, sequenced in a study of neurological immune-mediated disorders. TCRdb called the 5' RACE reads again in MiXCR, with one record for every CDR3 protein. This sample has roughly 46,000 distinct CDR3 sequences; about 2% occur once, and the top ten carry 2% to 2.5%. Sequences were obtained from PBMCs. The receptors come from a woman between 40 and 55 years old with multiple sclerosis.

This clonotype came up many times. This chain connects TRBV15 to TRBJ1-5; D not resolved. V lost 0 bases to trimming and J lost 4 bases, with 4 bases between them. Germline-derived CDR1 and CDR2 are LNHNV and YYDKDF (reference sequence). The CDR3 sequence is 13 residues long. CDR3 bases: TGTGCCACCAGCAGAGACCTAAATCAGCCCCAGCATTTT. It is translated as CATSRDLNQPQHF.

At least ten counts were recorded for this clonotype. The chain links TRBV5-1 to TRBJ2-7; no clear D gene. CDR3 length equals 15 residues. From germline, CDR1 is SGHRS and CDR2 YFSETQ. Between the trimmed V and J ends, which lost 4 bases and 0 bases, there was a span of 14 bases. CDR3 in DNA: TGCGCCAGCAGCCGTCTCGGCGGTGACTCCTACGAGCAGTACTTC. This sequence encodes CASSRLGGDSYEQYF.

This clonotype was recorded at least ten times. CDR3 region: CSARGGARSEAFF. The CDR3 bases are TGCAGTGCTCGGGGGGGGGCGCGGTCTGAAGCTTTCTTT. The chain recombines TRBV20-1 with TRBJ1-1; maybe TRBD1 (6 bases). The CDR3 length is 13 residues. Germline CDR1 and CDR2: DFQATT and SNEGSKA (reference sequence). V lost 5 bases and J lost 6, with 16 bases in between.

This clonotype was seen at least ten times. The chain uses TRBV6-2 or TRBV6-3 and TRBJ2-1, with D possibly matching TRBD2 (5 bases). V was cut by 6 bases and J by 3 bases, with 21 bases left in between. Germline assignment: CDR1 MNHEY and CDR2 SVGEGT. The CDR3 covers 17 residues. This CDR3 is CASSDGSRAVVYNEQFF. Here the CDR3 DNA reads TGTGCCAGCAGCGACGGTAGCAGAGCGGTCGTCTACAATGAGCAGTTCTTC.

This clonotype was counted ten times or more. This chain uses TRBV29-1 with TRBJ2-1, with 10 bases that match TRBD2. Germline V gene lookup returns CDR1 SQVTM and CDR2 ANQGSEA. V dropped 5 bases and J dropped 3; count of bases not matched to a gene: 4. The CDR3 is made up of 14 amino acids. CDR3 sequence reads: CSVKRGGRYNEQFF. CDR3 bases: TGCAGCGTTAAGCGGGGGGGCCGCTACAATGAGCAGTTCTTC.

The table lists this clonotype with many counts. For the CDR3, the DNA is TGCAGCGTTGGACACAGGGATGGCTACACCTTC. It yields the protein CSVGHRDGYTF. The chain employs TRBV29-1 and TRBJ1-2; D perhaps matches TRBD1 (6 bases). Germline V gene lookup returns CDR1 SQVTM and CDR2 ANQGSEA. The germline V and J ends were trimmed by 4 bases and 6 bases, with 9 bases remaining between them. This CDR3 comprises 11 residues.

At least ten counts were recorded for this clonotype. The rearrangement uses TRBV5-1 and TRBJ1-2; D unclear. Germline loops: CDR1 SGHRS, CDR2 YFSETQ. Trimming left V 0 bases short and J 5 bases short, with 11 bases between. The CDR3 runs 14 residues. CDR3 nucleotide sequence: TGCGCCAGCAGCTTGGTTCCGGGTCCGTATGGCTACACCTTC. Encoded protein: CASSLVPGPYGYTF.

This clonotype was recorded at least ten times. This chain links TRBV5-1 with TRBJ1-2, with TRBD1 identical over 8 bases. The CDR3 runs 17 residues. Germline V CDR1 and CDR2: SGHRS, YFSETQ. V shed 4 bases, J shed 9 bases, and the junction held 20 bases outside the gene matches. The DNA for the CDR3 is TGCGCCAGCAGCCCGCTCCGCCAAACCACGACAGGGGAGAGCTACACCTTC. It translates to CASSPLRQTTTGESYTF.

Ten or more counts support this clonotype. The gene calls are TRBV4-1 and TRBJ2-1; the match to TRBD2 covers 9 bases. CDR1 and CDR2 from the germline V gene are MGHRA and YSYEKL. The V and J ends lost 0 bases and 4 bases, in that order; junction bases with no gene match: 7. CDR3 length: 17 residues. The CDR3 loop reads CASSQDGETSGYNEQFF. The CDR3 DNA follows: TGCGCCAGCAGCCAAGACGGTGAGACTAGCGGATACAATGAGCAGTTCTTC.

This clonotype was seen many times. The chain links TRBV7-8 to TRBJ2-7; D ambiguous. Germline CDR1 SGHVS, CDR2 FQNEAQ. This CDR3 spans 14 amino acids. Trimming took off 9 bases at V and 0 bases at J, with 15 bases between the two ends. Written as DNA, the CDR3 is TGTGCCAGTTCGGAACAGCTCAACTCCTACGAGCAGTACTTC. Its translation is CASSEQLNSYEQYF.

This clonotype has ten or more counts. The chain carries TRBV29-1 and TRBJ2-7; no clear D gene. The CDR3 consists of 11 residues. V was shortened by 7 bases and J by 1 base, with 8 bases between the two germline ends. Germline lookup yields CDR1 SQVTM and CDR2 ANQGSEA. The CDR3 loop is CSALSSYEQYF. The CDR3 DNA is TGCAGCGCACTGTCATCCTACGAGCAGTACTTC.

This clonotype was seen at least ten times. The chain recombines TRBV5-5 with TRBJ1-5, with D uncertain. The CDR3 totals 15 residues. Trimming removed 0 bases from V and 0 bases from J, with 7 bases in between. CDR1 and CDR2 (germline): SGHKS, YYEKEE (reference sequence). The CDR3 here is CASSLDVYSNQPQHF. As DNA, the CDR3 is TGTGCCAGCAGCTTGGATGTATATAGCAATCAGCCCCAGCATTTT.

This clonotype came up many times. The V gene is TRBV20-1, the J gene TRBJ1-6; TRBD1 might be the D (6 bases). Trimming took 3 bases from V and 7 from J, leaving 19 bases between them. The CDR3 has 16 residues. The germline V gene has CDR1 DFQATT and CDR2 SNEGSKA (reference sequence). CDR3 DNA sequence: TGCAGTGCTAGCTTCTACAGGGCGTTAGGGAATTCACCCCTCCACTTT. Its protein is CSASFYRALGNSPLHF.

The sample holds many counts of this clonotype. The chain uses TRBV5-5 and TRBJ1-1; the D is unclear. Germline V lookup: CDR1 SGHKS, CDR2 YYEKEE (reference sequence). The CDR3 runs to 13 residues. V dropped 3 bases and J dropped 4 bases, with 10 bases sitting between them. This CDR3 is CASSSQGGTEAFF. The CDR3 DNA reads as TGTGCCAGCAGCTCGCAAGGAGGCACTGAAGCTTTCTTT.

This clonotype was observed many times. J is TRBJ2-2 and V is TRBV3-1; TRBD1 aligns across 8 bases. CDR3 length: 14 residues. Germline values: CDR1 LGHDT, CDR2 YNNKEL (reference sequence). J lost 5 bases, V lost 1 base, and 0 bases had no gene match. The CDR3 spells CASSQGTGTGELFF. In DNA form, the CDR3 reads TGTGCCAGCAGCCAAGGGACAGGGACCGGGGAGCTGTTTTTT.

In this sample, this clonotype turned up many times. The chain couples TRBV20-1 to TRBJ2-3, with 7 bases that match TRBD1. Trimming took 5 bases from V and 4 from J; bases not matched to a gene: 9. CDR1 is DFQATT and CDR2 is SNEGSKA in the germline V gene (reference sequence). The CDR3 contains 14 residues. The DNA of the CDR3 is TGCAGTGCTCCTACAGGGGTGCTGGCAGATACGCAGTATTTT. Protein: CSAPTGVLADTQYF.

The table lists this clonotype with many counts. The rearrangement joins TRBV18 to TRBJ1-5, with unresolved D. The germline V gene has CDR1 KGHSH and CDR2 LQKENI. V gave up 2 bases and J gave up 2 bases, with 7 bases separating them. The CDR3 extends over 14 amino acids. The CDR3 coding sequence is TGTGCCAGCTCACCAGGGAGCGGCAATCAGCCCCAGCATTTT. Translation gives CASSPGSGNQPQHF. Full variable domain (remainder filled in from reference TRBV18 and TRBJ1-5): NAGVMQNPRHLVRRRGQEARLRCSPMKGHSHVYWYRQLPEEGLKFMVYLQKENIIDESGMPKERFSAEFPKEGPSILRIQQVVRGDSAAYFCASSPGSGNQPQHFGDGTRLSIL.

This clonotype came up many times. The rearrangement links TRBV9 to TRBJ2-7; D gene unclear. Trimming removed 0 bases at V and 1 base at J, with 5 bases between. The germline V gene has CDR1 SGDLS and CDR2 YYNGEE. The CDR3 covers 13 residues. The CDR3 region is CASSVDASYEQYF. Written as DNA, the CDR3 is TGTGCCAGCAGCGTAGATGCGTCCTACGAGCAGTACTTC.

There are many counts of this clonotype. This chain connects TRBV7-6 to TRBJ1-2; D is unclear. V lost 7 bases, J lost 8 bases, and 14 bases lay in between. This CDR3 is 12 amino acids long. Germline lookup yields CDR1 SGHVS and CDR2 FNYEAQ. The CDR3 DNA is TGTGCCAGCACCTCTCCAGGAGGCGGCTACACCTTC. It translates to CASTSPGGGYTF.

This clonotype was seen a handful of times. This may be a read error: a much more frequent sequence differs by one nucleotide. This CDR3 fails to terminate in the conserved phenylalanine or tryptophan, so it likely reflects a read error. Because the CDR3's place on the DNA is in doubt, the DNA is left out and the CDR3 is given as listed by TCRdb. The J gene is TRBJ2-3, the V gene TRBV10-2; no check of the table's D call, TRBD2, against the DNA was made. CDR1 is WSHSY and CDR2 is SAAADI in the germline V gene. Termini included, the CDR3 measures 12 amino acids. This CDR3 reads CASSESGLAQDC.

The sample holds many counts of this clonotype. The chain links TRBV5-5 to TRBJ1-1; D gene ambiguous. The germline gives CDR1 SGHKS, CDR2 YYEKEE (reference sequence). V gave up 0 bases and J gave up 4 bases, with 10 bases separating them. CDR3 length equals 14 residues. CDR3 in amino acids: CASSLEGSSTEAFF. CDR3 in DNA: TGTGCCAGCAGCTTGGAGGGATCTAGCACTGAAGCTTTCTTT.

This clonotype was observed at least ten times. This rearrangement joins TRBV5-1 to TRBJ1-6; D unresolved. Looked up from germline, CDR1 is SGHRS and CDR2 is YFSETQ. Trimming pared 0 bases from V and 7 bases from J, leaving 8 bases between. This CDR3 spans 14 amino acids. The CDR3 here is CASSLVGKNSPLHF. The DNA for the CDR3 is TGCGCCAGCAGCTTGGTGGGGAAGAATTCACCCCTCCACTTT.

This clonotype was observed many times. The chain uses TRBV27 and TRBJ2-3; perhaps D is TRBD1 or TRBD2 (6 bases each). Trimming cost V 7 bases and J 5 bases, with 16 bases left between them. Germline V gives CDR1 MNHEY, CDR2 SMNVEV (reference sequence). The length of the CDR3 is 14 residues. The CDR3 nucleotides are TGTGCCAGCACCGACCGGGGGCCGGGAGATACGCAGTATTTT. Its translation: CASTDRGPGDTQYF.

This clonotype was counted ten times or more. This rearrangement joins TRBV5-6 to TRBJ2-5, with unresolved D. Trimming removed 3 bases at V and 0 bases at J, with 9 bases between. Per germline, CDR1 SGHDT and CDR2 YYEEEE. This CDR3 has 14 residues. In DNA form, the CDR3 reads TGTGCCAGCAGCTCCGACGAGTACCAAGAGACCCAGTACTTC. It encodes CASSSDEYQETQYF.

This clonotype appeared many times. The chain is built from TRBV7-9 and TRBJ2-1; D is ambiguous. V was cut by 2 bases and J by 4 bases, with 6 bases left in between. This CDR3 contains 13 residues. Germline V gene lookup returns CDR1 SEHNR and CDR2 FQNEAQ (reference sequence). The CDR3 bases are TGTGCCAGCAGCTTAATACTATACAATGAGCAGTTCTTC. Translation gives CASSLILYNEQFF.

This clonotype was seen more than once but under ten times. This rearrangement joins TRBV21-1 to TRBJ2-1; the table's TRBD1 call for D was not verified on the DNA. TRBV21-1 is annotated as a pseudogene. There are 17 residues in the CDR3. The CDR3 DNA follows: TGTGCCAGCAGCCTACAACACAGGGGAGCTAACAACAATGAGCAGTTCTTC. It codes for CASSLQHRGANNNEQFF.